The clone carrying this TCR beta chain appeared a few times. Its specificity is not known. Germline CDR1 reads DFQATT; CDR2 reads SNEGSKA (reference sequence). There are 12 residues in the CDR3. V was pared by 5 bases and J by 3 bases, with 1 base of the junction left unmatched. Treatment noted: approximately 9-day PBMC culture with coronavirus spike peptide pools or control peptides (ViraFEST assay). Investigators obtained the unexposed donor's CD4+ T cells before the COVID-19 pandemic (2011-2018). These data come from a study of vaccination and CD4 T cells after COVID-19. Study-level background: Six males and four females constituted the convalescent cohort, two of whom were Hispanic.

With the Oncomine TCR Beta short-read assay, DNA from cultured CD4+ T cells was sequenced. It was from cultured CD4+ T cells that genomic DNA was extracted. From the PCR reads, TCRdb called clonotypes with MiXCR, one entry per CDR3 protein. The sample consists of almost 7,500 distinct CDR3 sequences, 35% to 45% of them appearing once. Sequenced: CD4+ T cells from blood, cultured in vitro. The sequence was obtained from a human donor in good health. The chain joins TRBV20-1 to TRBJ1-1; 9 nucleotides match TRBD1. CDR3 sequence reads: CSAGDRDTEAFF. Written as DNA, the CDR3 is TGCAGTGCTGGGGACAGGGACACTGAAGCTTTCTTT.